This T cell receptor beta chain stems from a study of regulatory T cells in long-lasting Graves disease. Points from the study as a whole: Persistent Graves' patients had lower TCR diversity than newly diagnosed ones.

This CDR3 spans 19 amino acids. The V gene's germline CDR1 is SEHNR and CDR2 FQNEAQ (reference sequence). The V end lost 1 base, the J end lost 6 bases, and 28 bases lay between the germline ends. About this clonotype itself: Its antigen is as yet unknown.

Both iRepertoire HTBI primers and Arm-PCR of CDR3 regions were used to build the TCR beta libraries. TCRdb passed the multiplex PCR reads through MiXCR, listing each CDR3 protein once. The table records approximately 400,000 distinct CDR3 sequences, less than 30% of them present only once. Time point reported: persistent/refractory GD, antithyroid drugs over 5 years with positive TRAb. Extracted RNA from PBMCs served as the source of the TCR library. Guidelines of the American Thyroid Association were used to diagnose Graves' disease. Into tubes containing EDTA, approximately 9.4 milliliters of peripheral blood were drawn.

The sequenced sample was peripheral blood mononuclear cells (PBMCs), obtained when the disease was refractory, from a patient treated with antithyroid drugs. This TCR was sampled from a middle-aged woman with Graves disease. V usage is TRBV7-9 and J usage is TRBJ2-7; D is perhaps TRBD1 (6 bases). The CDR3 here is CASSLVGRSSIRGFCEQYF. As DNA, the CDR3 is TGTGCCAGCAGCTTAGTCGGCCGCAGCAGCATCAGGGGTTTCTGCGAGCAGTACTTC.